Listed here are 23 T cell receptor beta chains from one sample, sequenced in a study of blood T cell repertoires in COVID-19. The data were produced by immunoSEQ multiplex PCR, yet TCRdb's version contains in-frame clones alone and is incomplete. This table has hundreds of thousands of clones, roughly 85% appearing once. The sample taken for sequencing was peripheral blood. These receptors came from a woman aged 70 to 79 with active or convalescent COVID-19.

This sequence joins TRBV12-5 and TRBJ1-4; D unresolved. The germline V gene encodes CDR1 LGHNT and CDR2 FRNRAP. V was clipped by 1 base and J by 15 bases, with 12 bases between them. The CDR3 totals 12 residues. The CDR3 DNA follows: TGTGCTAGTGGTTTGGACGGAGTCCGGGTGTTTTTT. It is translated as CASGLDGVRVFF.

The chain has TRBV29-1 and TRBJ2-1; 10 bases match TRBD2. CDR3 length equals 14 residues. Germline V gene lookup returns CDR1 SQVTM and CDR2 ANQGSEA. V was clipped by 6 bases and J by 4 bases; unmatched bases: 6. This CDR3 reads CSVKRGGLYNEQFF. The CDR3 nucleotides are TGCAGCGTCAAGCGGGGGGGCCTTTACAATGAGCAGTTCTTC.

This clone was observed a single time. The chain links TRBV10-1 to TRBJ2-2; 10 positions match TRBD2. Germline lookup yields CDR1 WNHNN and CDR2 SYGVQD (reference sequence). CDR3 length equals 17 residues. Unmatched junction bases numbered 4, after V lost 3 bases and J lost 0 bases. The CDR3, as DNA: TGCGCCAGCAGTGACCTACTAGCGGGGTCGAACACCGGGGAGCTGTTTTTT. The encoded protein is CASSDLLAGSNTGELFF.

The J gene is TRBJ1-2, the V gene TRBV7-2; no definite D call. Trimming pared 3 bases from V and 2 bases from J, leaving 13 bases between. The CDR3 runs to 15 residues. Germline CDR1 is SGHTA and CDR2 is FQGNSA. The CDR3 spells CASSLGGIKNYGYTF. The CDR3 nucleotides are TGTGCCAGCAGCTTGGGAGGGATCAAGAACTATGGCTACACCTTC.

The chain is built from TRBV6-1 and TRBJ2-3; tentatively, D is TRBD1 (6 bases). Trimming left V 3 bases short and J 3 bases short, with 13 bases between. This CDR3 has 15 amino acids. Germline V lookup: CDR1 MNHNS, CDR2 SASEGT. In DNA form, the CDR3 reads TGTGCCAGCAGTGATCGAGGCAGGGGTACAGATACGCAGTATTTT. Translation gives CASSDRGRGTDTQYF.

This chain joins TRBV5-8 and TRBJ2-4; D might be TRBD2 (5 bases). Per the germline V gene, CDR1 is SGHTS and CDR2 is YDEGEE. Trimming took 2 bases from V and 9 from J, leaving 24 bases between them. There are 17 residues in the CDR3. The CDR3 spells CASSFLLRGPMGSIQYF. The CDR3 nucleotides read TGTGCCAGCAGCTTTCTGCTACGAGGGCCCATGGGGAGCATTCAGTACTTC.

This sequence joins TRBV5-1 and TRBJ1-4; 7 positions match TRBD1. From germline, CDR1 is SGHRS and CDR2 YFSETQ. The CDR3 is 14 amino acids. The ends lost 0 bases at V and 6 bases at J; junction bases unmatched: 2. The CDR3 DNA reads as TGCGCCAGCAGCTTGGTAGGGGGCCATGAAAAACTGTTTTTT. It codes for CASSLVGGHEKLFF. The full variable domain, completed using reference TRBV5-1 and TRBJ1-4, is KAGVTQTPRYLIKTRGQQVTLSCSPISGHRSVSWYQQTPGQGLQFLFEYFSETQRNKGNFPGRFSGRQFSNSRSEMNVSTLELGDSALYLCASSLVGGHEKLFFGSGTQLSVL.

To note about this clone: Different DNA sequences within this sample yield the same CDR3. The chain links TRBV6-5 to TRBJ2-7; 9 bases align to TRBD1. Germline V gene lookup returns CDR1 MNHEY and CDR2 SVGAGI. J gave up 4 bases and V 0 bases, and 1 base lay outside the gene matches. This CDR3 contains 14 residues. CDR3: CASSYSDRGYEQYF. For the CDR3, the DNA is TGTGCCAGCAGTTACTCGGACAGGGGATACGAGCAGTACTTC.

V is TRBV29-1 and J is TRBJ1-5; weak D call: TRBD1 (5 bases). This CDR3 contains 13 residues. CDR1 is SQVTM and CDR2 is ANQGSEA in the germline V gene. V was cut by 5 bases and J by 5 bases, with 13 bases left in between. The CDR3 DNA is TGCAGCGTTTTATCAGGGTTGGATCAGCCCCAGCATTTT. Protein sequence: CSVLSGLDQPQHF.

The chain uses TRBV6-6 and TRBJ1-6, with 11 positions matching TRBD1. CDR1 is MNHNY and CDR2 is SVGAGI in the germline V gene (reference sequence). Trimming cost V 5 bases and J 9 bases; bases outside gene matches: 9. This CDR3 is 16 amino acids long. The CDR3 bases are TGTGCCAGCAGTCCGGGACAGGGGGAAGTTGGTTCACCCCTCCACTTT. Translated, it gives CASSPGQGEVGSPLHF.

V usage is TRBV18 and J usage is TRBJ1-3; unclear D gene. This CDR3 has 16 residues. Trimming took off 2 bases at V and 0 bases at J, with 11 bases between the two ends. CDR1 KGHSH and CDR2 LQKENI come from the germline V gene. The CDR3 DNA reads as TGTGCCAGCTCACCAGAGGGTTCCTACTCTGGAAACACCATATATTTT. This translates into CASSPEGSYSGNTIYF. The entire variable domain, with the rest obtained from reference TRBV18 and TRBJ1-3, is as follows: NAGVMQNPRHLVRRRGQEARLRCSPMKGHSHVYWYRQLPEEGLKFMVYLQKENIIDESGMPKERFSAEFPKEGPSILRIQQVVRGDSAAYFCASSPEGSYSGNTIYFGEGSWLTVV.

The rearrangement uses TRBV3-1 (or the pseudogene TRBV3-2) and TRBJ2-1, with a tentative D call TRBD1 (6 bases). CDR1 LGHDT and CDR2 YNNKEL come from the germline V gene (reference sequence). This CDR3 comprises 12 residues. V dropped 7 bases and J dropped 7 bases, with 11 bases sitting between them. CDR3 nucleotide sequence: TGTGCCAGCAACTCTCAGGGGAATGAGCAGTTCTTC. Its translation is CASNSQGNEQFF.

V usage is TRBV11-2 and J usage is TRBJ2-7, with 9 bases matching TRBD1. The CDR3 extends over 15 amino acids. The V gene's germline CDR1 is SGHAT and CDR2 FQNNGV. With 1 base clipped from V and 4 bases from J, the junction kept 5 bases outside the gene matches. CDR3 DNA: TGTGCCAGCAGCTTAGGGACAGGGGTGATATACGAGCAGTACTTC. This translates into CASSLGTGVIYEQYF.

CDR3 residues: CASSQDGAAPPEDTQYF. CDR3 bases: TGCGCCAGCAGCCAAGATGGGGCAGCCCCGCCGGAAGATACGCAGTATTTT. The rearrangement joins TRBV4-3 to TRBJ2-3, with a possible D match to TRBD1 (5 bases). The CDR3 totals 17 residues. The germline gives CDR1 LGHNA, CDR2 YSLEER. The ends were cut back, 0 bases at V and 5 bases at J, with 18 bases in the middle.

The chain joins TRBV27 to TRBJ2-1; 7 nucleotides align to TRBD1. Germline trimming cut 5 bases from V and 5 bases from J; bases unmatched to any gene: 6. The CDR3 is made up of 14 amino acids. Germline assignment: CDR1 MNHEY and CDR2 SMNVEV (reference sequence). This chain's CDR3 is CASSTGAINNEQFF. In DNA form, the CDR3 reads TGTGCCAGCAGTACAGGGGCGATCAACAATGAGCAGTTCTTC.

V is TRBV7-6 and J is TRBJ2-5, with a weak D call TRBD2 (5 bases). V lost 3 bases, J lost 3 bases, and 5 bases lay in between. Germline V gives CDR1 SGHVS, CDR2 FNYEAQ. The CDR3 is 12 amino acids. CDR3 residues: CASSFSEETQYF. The CDR3 region has the DNA TGTGCCAGCAGCTTTAGCGAAGAGACCCAGTACTTC. Filled out from reference TRBV7-6 and TRBJ2-5, the complete variable domain reads GAGVSQSPRYKVTKRGQDVALRCDPISGHVSLYWYRQALGQGPEFLTYFNYEAQQDKSGLPNDRFSAERPEGSISTLTIQRTEQRDSAMYRCASSFSEETQYFGPGTRLLVL.

The genes are TRBV5-1 and TRBJ1-2, with D unclear. CDR1 and CDR2 (germline): SGHRS, YFSETQ. This CDR3 is built from 15 residues. The V and J ends lost 4 bases and 6 bases respectively, with 19 bases between them. The CDR3 nucleotides are TGCGCCAGCAGCCGGCAGGAGGGATTGGAAGATGGCTACACCTTC. Residues: CASSRQEGLEDGYTF.

This sequence joins TRBV5-4 and TRBJ2-1, with 8 bases lining up with TRBD2. CDR3 length: 15 residues. V trimming: 0 bases; J trimming: 7 bases; junction bases outside the gene matches: 6. Germline lookup yields CDR1 SGHNT and CDR2 YYREEE (reference sequence). The CDR3 nucleotides read TGTGCCAGCAGCTTGGTTGGGGCTAGCGGGAATGAGCAGTTCTTC. It is translated as CASSLVGASGNEQFF.

This rearrangement joins TRBV5-5 to TRBJ2-5; tentatively, D is TRBD1 (6 bases). CDR3 length: 14 amino acids. V was shortened by 0 bases and J by 7 bases, with 13 bases between the two germline ends. The germline gives CDR1 SGHKS, CDR2 YYEKEE (reference sequence). The CDR3 bases are TGTGCCAGCAGCTTGGGGCAGGGGTCGAGGACCCAGTACTTC. Encoded protein: CASSLGQGSRTQYF.

The J gene is TRBJ2-5, the V gene TRBV4-1, with 10 bases matching TRBD2. Germline V gives CDR1 MGHRA, CDR2 YSYEKL. CDR3 length: 14 amino acids. V lost 6 bases to trimming and J lost 3 bases; unmatched junction nucleotides: 4. CDR3 sequence: CASSRTSGEETQYF. DNA for the CDR3: TGCGCCAGCAGTCGGACTAGCGGAGAAGAGACCCAGTACTTC.

The rearrangement joins TRBV18 to TRBJ2-7, with 11 bases lining up with TRBD2. Germline V gene lookup returns CDR1 KGHSH and CDR2 LQKENI. V shed 3 bases, J shed 5 bases, and the junction held 12 bases outside the gene matches. The CDR3 is made up of 17 amino acids. As DNA, the CDR3 is TGTGCCAGCTCACCCGGGACTAGCGGTAAGAGGGCCCACGAGCAGTACTTC. It translates to CASSPGTSGKRAHEQYF.

The chain couples TRBV12-5 to TRBJ2-7; D remains ambiguous. The CDR3 extends over 12 amino acids. Looked up from germline, CDR1 is LGHNT and CDR2 is FRNRAP. Trimming stripped 6 bases from V and 9 bases from J, with 15 bases between. CDR3 in amino acids: CASGFSSGVQYF. CDR3 in DNA: TGTGCTAGTGGCTTCTCCTCTGGAGTGCAGTACTTC.

The chain uses TRBV5-1 and TRBJ2-5; 9 bases agree with TRBD1. This CDR3 contains 14 residues. The V gene end was trimmed by 2 bases and the J gene end by 5 bases; junction bases not matched to a gene: 4. Germline values: CDR1 SGHRS, CDR2 YFSETQ. The CDR3 spells CASSFTGGEETQYF. The CDR3 bases are TGCGCCAGCAGCTTTACAGGGGGCGAGGAGACCCAGTACTTC.